This TCR beta chain was identified in a study of CD8 T cells in ankylosing spondylitis. Germline CDR1 GTSNPN, CDR2 SVGIG (reference sequence). V was shortened by 4 bases and J by 7 bases, with 16 bases between the two germline ends. The length of the CDR3 is 13 residues. TCRdb itself ran the 5' RACE reads through MiXCR, one entry per CDR3 protein. This table has approximately 130,000 distinct CDR3 sequences, over 10% appearing once. This clonotype was counted between two and nine times. Antigen specificity is unknown. Study outcomes and limitations: A TCR beta motif made of roughly eight highly homologous variants seemed typical of ankylosing spondylitis blood. The disease-linked clones had a CD8+ phenotype and low blood frequencies.

Material: blood, either unsorted or a sorted T cell fraction (not recorded which). This clonotype originated in a female donor with ankylosing spondylitis or in good health (not recorded which). This rearrangement joins TRBV30 to TRBJ1-2, with D possibly matching TRBD1 (5 bases). CDR3 in DNA: TGTGCCTGGACTCCCCCCGGGGCTCTTGGCTACACCTTC. Translating gives CAWTPPGALGYTF.